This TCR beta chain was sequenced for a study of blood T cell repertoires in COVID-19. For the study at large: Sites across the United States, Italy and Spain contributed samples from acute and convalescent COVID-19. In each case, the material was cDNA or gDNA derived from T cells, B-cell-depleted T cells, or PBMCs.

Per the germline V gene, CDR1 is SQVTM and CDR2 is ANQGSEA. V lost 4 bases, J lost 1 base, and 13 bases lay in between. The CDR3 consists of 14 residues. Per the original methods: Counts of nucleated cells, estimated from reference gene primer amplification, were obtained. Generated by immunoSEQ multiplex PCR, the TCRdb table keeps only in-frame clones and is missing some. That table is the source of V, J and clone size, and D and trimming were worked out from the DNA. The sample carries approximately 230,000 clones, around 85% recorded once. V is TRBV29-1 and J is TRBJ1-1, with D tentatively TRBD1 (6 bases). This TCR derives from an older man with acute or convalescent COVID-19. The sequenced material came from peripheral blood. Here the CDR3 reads CSVGTRGWNTEAFF. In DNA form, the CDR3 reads TGCAGCGTTGGAACCAGGGGTTGGAACACTGAAGCTTTCTTT.